This TCR beta chain was documented in a study of T cell clones after liver transplantation. Study-level information: Immunosuppression withdrawal was tried within 2 years after liver transplantation in this trial.

CDR3 length: 12 amino acids. Germline CDR1 reads MDHEN; CDR2 reads SYDVKM. The V end was cut by 10 bases, the J end by 7 bases, with 13 bases between. Thawed unstimulated PBMCs were FACS-sorted by CD3, CD4 and CD8 into two populations. The data were produced by immunoSEQ multiplex PCR, yet TCRdb's version contains in-frame clones alone and is incomplete. The profile shows more than 95,000 clones, approximately 78% of them singletons. The specimen was CD4+ T cells from blood, collected before liver transplant. The rearrangement uses TRBV28 and TRBJ1-4, with D tentatively TRBD1 (6 bases). The sequence derives from a human donor who received a liver transplant. The CDR3 loop reads CAIGTSFEKLFF. The CDR3 DNA follows: TGTGCCATCGGGACAAGTTTTGAAAAACTGTTTTTT.